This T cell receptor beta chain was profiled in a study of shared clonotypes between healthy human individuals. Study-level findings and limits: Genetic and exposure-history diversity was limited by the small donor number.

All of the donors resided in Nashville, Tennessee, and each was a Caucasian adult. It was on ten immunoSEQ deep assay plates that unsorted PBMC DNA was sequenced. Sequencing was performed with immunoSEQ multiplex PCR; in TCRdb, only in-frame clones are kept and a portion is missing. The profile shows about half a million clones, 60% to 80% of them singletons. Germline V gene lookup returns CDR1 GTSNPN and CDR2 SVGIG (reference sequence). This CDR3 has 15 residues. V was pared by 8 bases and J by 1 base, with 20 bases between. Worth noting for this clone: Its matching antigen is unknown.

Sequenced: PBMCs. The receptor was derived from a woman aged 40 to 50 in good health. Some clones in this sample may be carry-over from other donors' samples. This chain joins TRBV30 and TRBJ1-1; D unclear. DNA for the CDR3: TGTGCCCAATTTTCAGACCGGCCTTGGAACACTGAAGCTTTCTTT. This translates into CAQFSDRPWNTEAFF.